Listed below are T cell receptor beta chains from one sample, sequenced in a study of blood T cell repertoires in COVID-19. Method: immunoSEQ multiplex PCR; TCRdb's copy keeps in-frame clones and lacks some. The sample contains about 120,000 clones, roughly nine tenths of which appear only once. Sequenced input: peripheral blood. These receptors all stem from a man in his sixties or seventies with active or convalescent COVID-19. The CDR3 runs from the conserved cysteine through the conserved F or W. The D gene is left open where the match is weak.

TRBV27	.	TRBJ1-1	CASSNGVSAFF	TGTGCCAGCAGCAACGGGGTGTCAGCTTTCTTT
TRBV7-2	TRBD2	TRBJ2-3	CASSPRLAGGITDTQYF	TGTGCCAGCAGCCCCCGACTAGCGGGGGGTATCACAGATACGCAGTATTTT
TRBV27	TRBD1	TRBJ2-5	CASSLSMDRRSPQYF	TGTGCCAGCAGTTTATCCATGGACAGGAGGTCCCCCCAGTACTTC
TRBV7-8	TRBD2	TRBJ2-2	CASSLETSYTGELFF	TGTGCCAGCAGCCTTGAGACTAGCTACACCGGGGAGCTGTTTTTT
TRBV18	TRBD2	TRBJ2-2	CASSPGLALGELFF	TGTGCCAGCTCACCAGGACTAGCGCTCGGGGAGCTGTTTTTT
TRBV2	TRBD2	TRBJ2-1	CASSEGGTKLNEQFF	TGTGCCAGCAGTGAGGGCGGGACTAAACTCAATGAGCAGTTCTTC
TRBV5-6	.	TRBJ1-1	CASSLGHAPAEAFF	TGTGCCAGCAGCTTGGGACATGCGCCAGCTGAAGCTTTCTTT
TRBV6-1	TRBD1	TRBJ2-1	CASSEGQGYNEQFF	TGTGCCAGCAGTGAAGGACAGGGTTACAATGAGCAGTTCTTC
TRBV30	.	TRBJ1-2	CAWGTYGYTF	TGTGCCTGGGGGACTTATGGCTACACCTTC
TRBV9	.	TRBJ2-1	CASSVATPGLPRRDEQFF	TGTGCCAGCAGCGTAGCAACTCCGGGACTCCCACGACGGGATGAGCAGTTCTTC
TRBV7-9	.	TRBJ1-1	CASSLDEGRAFF	TGTGCCAGCAGCTTAGATGAAGGGAGGGCTTTCTTT
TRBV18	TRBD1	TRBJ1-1	CASSQEDRGEAFF	TGTGCCAGCTCACAAGAAGACAGGGGAGAAGCTTTCTTT
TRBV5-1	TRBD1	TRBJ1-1	CASSFPRTGVMNTEAFF	TGCGCCAGCAGCTTCCCCCGGACAGGGGTTATGAACACTGAAGCTTTCTTT
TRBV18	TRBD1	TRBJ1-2	CASSLGQRGQSDYGYTF	TGTGCCAGCTCACTGGGCCAAAGGGGACAGAGCGACTATGGCTACACCTTC